The 10 T cell receptor beta chains listed next were all sequenced from one sample in a study of identical twins. MiXCR, run by TCRdb on the 5' RACE reads, gives a single entry per CDR3 protein. The data show around 490,000 distinct CDR3 sequences, approximately 20% seen once. This sample was also put to use in a study of yellow fever vaccine responses in identical twins.

Source material: CD4+ T cells sorted from blood. These receptors were taken from a woman between 18 and 30 years old in good health.

This clonotype appeared a few times. J is TRBJ1-2 and V is TRBV3-1; 8 bases map to TRBD1. CDR3 length equals 13 residues. Germline V CDR1 and CDR2: LGHDT, YNNKEL (reference sequence). After removal of 1 base from V and 7 bases from J, the junction contained 2 bases not matched to a gene. CDR3 nucleotides: TGTGCCAGCAGCCAAGCAGGGGGCAGTGGCTACACCTTC. Protein sequence: CASSQAGGSGYTF.

The V gene is TRBV10-3, the J gene TRBJ1-6; D is undetermined. The germline V gene encodes CDR1 ENHRY and CDR2 SYGVKD. The CDR3 consists of 14 residues. V was clipped by 0 bases and J by 7 bases, with 7 bases between them. CDR3 sequence: CAISESPRNSPLHF. The DNA for the CDR3 is TGTGCCATCAGTGAGTCTCCGAGAAATTCACCCCTCCACTTT.

J is TRBJ1-5 and V is TRBV27; D call uncertain. The CDR3 spans 12 residues. The ends were cut back, 10 bases at V and 2 bases at J, with 9 bases in the middle. Germline CDR1 reads MNHEY; CDR2 reads SMNVEV (reference sequence). In DNA form, the CDR3 reads TGTGCCACAAGGGCAGGCAATCAGCCCCAGCATTTT. It codes for CATRAGNQPQHF.

The chain combines TRBV5-1 with TRBJ2-3, with 9 bases fitting TRBD1. The CDR3 has 15 amino acids. With V trimmed by 4 bases and J by 2 bases, 5 bases remained unmatched. Germline values: CDR1 SGHRS, CDR2 YFSETQ. CDR3 nucleotide sequence: TGCGCCAGCAGCGGCGGACAGGGGCACACAGATACGCAGTATTTT. Translated, it gives CASSGGQGHTDTQYF.

The CDR3 sequence is CASRRDRGANEQFF. Written as DNA, the CDR3 is TGCGCCAGCAGAAGGGACAGGGGGGCCAATGAGCAGTTCTTC. The V gene is TRBV5-1, the J gene TRBJ2-1; 11 bases map to TRBD1. The V and J ends lost 5 bases and 6 bases, in that order; junction bases with no gene match: 4. The CDR3 has 14 residues. The germline V gene has CDR1 SGHRS and CDR2 YFSETQ. Complete variable domain (other parts from reference TRBV5-1 and TRBJ2-1): KAGVTQTPRYLIKTRGQQVTLSCSPISGHRSVSWYQQTPGQGLQFLFEYFSETQRNKGNFPGRFSGRQFSNSRSEMNVSTLELGDSALYLCASRRDRGANEQFFGPGTRLTVL.

The chain recombines TRBV6-1 with TRBJ2-3; D is unresolved. This CDR3 region has 14 residues. Deletions cut 10 bases from V and 1 base from J, with 15 bases between. CDR1 is MNHNS and CDR2 is SASEGT in the germline V gene. In DNA form, the CDR3 reads TGTGCCATCTGCTCTGGTGTGGGCACAGATACGCAGTATTTT. Its protein product is CAICSGVGTDTQYF.

A few counts support this clonotype. The chain couples TRBV7-2 to TRBJ1-4, with D unresolved. Trimming cost V 1 base and J 1 base, with 10 bases left between them. In germline, CDR1 is SGHTA, CDR2 FQGNSA. CDR3 length: 16 residues. The CDR3 loop is CASSLGGRLTNEKLFF. CDR3 DNA sequence: TGTGCCAGCAGCTTAGGTGGTCGTTTAACTAATGAAAAACTGTTTTTT.

This clonotype appeared a single time. The chain couples TRBV9 to TRBJ2-1; TRBD1 aligns across 7 bases. In germline, CDR1 is SGDLS, CDR2 YYNGEE. J lost 6 bases, V lost 3 bases, and 12 bases had no gene match. The CDR3 is 16 amino acids. The CDR3 DNA is TGTGCCAGCAGCGGACCCCGCCGACAGGGCCCCAATGAGCAGTTCTTC. Translated: CASSGPRRQGPNEQFF.

This sequence joins TRBV6-6 and TRBJ1-1; D is undetermined. Trimming took off 8 bases at V and 1 base at J, with 11 bases between the two ends. From germline, CDR1 is MNHNY and CDR2 SVGAGI (reference sequence). The CDR3 spans 13 residues. The CDR3 reads CASGDNKNTEAFF. CDR3 nucleotides: TGTGCCAGCGGCGATAACAAGAACACTGAAGCTTTCTTT.

The CDR3 region is CSARVGWPEAFF. As DNA, the CDR3 is TGCAGTGCTAGAGTGGGATGGCCTGAAGCTTTCTTT. J is TRBJ1-1 and V is TRBV20-1; no reliable D call. Between the trimmed V and J ends, which lost 1 base and 6 bases, there was a span of 9 bases. CDR1 and CDR2 (germline): DFQATT, SNEGSKA (reference sequence). The CDR3 contains 12 residues.